A selection of T cell receptor beta chains follows, all from one sample in a study of CD8 T cells in Susac syndrome. One entry per CDR3 protein results from TCRdb running MiXCR on the immunoSEQ multiplex PCR reads. The data show approximately 170,000 distinct CDR3 sequences, about 92% seen once. The sample was CD4+ T cells from PBMCs. The receptors were sampled from a human donor in good health. The CDR3 runs from the conserved cysteine through the conserved F or W. The order of the fields is clone size, D gene, J gene, V gene, CDR3 DNA, CDR3 protein. D genes are given only for firm matches. Not every row has a clone size; where given, it reads once, few, many or a size class.

-,-,TRBJ1-5,TRBV20-1,TGCAGTGCTAGCTGGCCAGGGGAACAGCCCCAGCATTTT,CSASWPGEQPQHF
-,TRBD1,TRBJ1-4,TRBV3-1,TGTGCCAGCAGCCGTTCGACAGGGGGCACAACTAATGAAAAACTGTTTTTT,CASSRSTGGTTNEKLFF
-,-,TRBJ2-1,TRBV12-3/TRBV12-4,TGTGCCAGCAGCCCTGGGGGGACGGTCTACAATGAGCAGTTCTTC,CASSPGGTVYNEQFF
-,TRBD1,TRBJ1-2,TRBV29-1,TGCAGCGCCGCCGACCTGACAGGGCCATATGGCTACACCTTC,CSAADLTGPYGYTF
-,TRBD2,TRBJ2-5,TRBV23-1,TGCGCCAGCAGTCAGTCTAGCGGGACCCAAGAGACCCAGTACTTC,CASSQSSGTQETQYF
-,-,TRBJ2-5,TRBV12-3/TRBV12-4,TGTGCCAGCAGGGGAGGCACTAGACAGCAAGAGACCCAGTACTTC,CASRGGTRQQETQYF
-,-,TRBJ1-5,TRBV14,TGTGCCAGCAGCCAGTCTCATAGCAATCAGCCCCAGCATTTT,CASSQSHSNQPQHF
-,-,TRBJ1-5,TRBV9,TGTGCCAGCAGCGTAGGGTTGACAAATCAGCCCCAGCATTTT,CASSVGLTNQPQHF
-,-,TRBJ1-4,TRBV12-3/TRBV12-4,TGTGCCAGCAGTTTAGCAGCGGGGTCTCGGGAAAAACTGTTTTTT,CASSLAAGSREKLFF
-,-,TRBJ1-3,TRBV6-5,TGTGCCAGCAGTTCCGGACCGGTTGGAAACACCATATATTTT,CASSSGPVGNTIYF
-,TRBD1,TRBJ1-5,TRBV18,TGTGCCAGCTCACCACCGGAGGGGGCGGTCTATCAGCCCCAGCATTTT,CASSPPEGAVYQPQHF
-,-,TRBJ1-2,TRBV7-2,TGTGCCAGCAGCACCAGGACGACGCGGTATGGCTACACCTTC,CASSTRTTRYGYTF
-,TRBD2,TRBJ2-7,TRBV7-2,TGTGCCAGCAGCTTAACTAGCGGGAGCGGGGTCTACGAGCAGTACTTC,CASSLTSGSGVYEQYF
-,-,TRBJ2-3,TRBV11-2,TGTGCCAGCAGCTTAGCTTCAATTATATCGAGCACAGATACGCAGTATTTT,CASSLASIISSTDTQYF
-,-,TRBJ2-1,TRBV3-1,TGTGCCAGCAGCCAAGGACAGTTCAATGAGCAGTTCTTC,CASSQGQFNEQFF
once,-,TRBJ1-3,TRBV13,TGTGCCAGCAGCTTATCGACCGGGTTCTCTGGAAACACCATATATTTT,CASSLSTGFSGNTIYF
-,-,TRBJ2-6,TRBV21-1,TGTGCCAGCAGCCTAGGACAGGGGCAATGCTCTGGGGCCAACGTCCTGACTTTC,CASSLGQGQCSGANVLTF
-,TRBD1,TRBJ1-2,TRBV7-2,TGTGCCAGCAGCTTAGTAGATGGGGACAGGCGCTTGGGCGGCTACACCTTC,CASSLVDGDRRLGGYTF
-,-,TRBJ1-6,TRBV9,TGTGCCAGCAACGCCTCTTTGAACGGGTTCACCCCTAGCTCCTATAATTCACCCCTCCACTTT,CASNASLNGFTPSSYNSPLHF
once,-,TRBJ1-1,TRBV2,TGTGCCGGATTCAGGGGCAATTTTATGAACACTGAAGCTTTCTTT,CAGFRGNFMNTEAFF
-,-,TRBJ2-3,TRBV12-3/TRBV12-4,TGTGCCAGCAGTCCGGGGATTAGCGCAGATACGCAGTATTTT,CASSPGISADTQYF
-,-,TRBJ2-5,TRBV3-1,TGTGCCAGCAGCCAAGATCCGGGCACTGAGACCCAGTACTTC,CASSQDPGTETQYF
-,-,TRBJ2-1,TRBV3-1,TGTGCCAGCAGCCAAGATCTCTACAATGAGCAGTTCTTC,CASSQDLYNEQFF
-,-,TRBJ2-7,TRBV20-1,TGCAGTGCTAGGACTATTTACGAGCAGTACTTC,CSARTIYEQYF
-,TRBD2,TRBJ2-5,TRBV7-9,TGTGCCAGCAGTATATATACGGGGGGGACACAAGAGACCCAGTACTTC,CASSIYTGGTQETQYF
-,-,TRBJ2-1,TRBV6-2/TRBV6-3,TGTGCCAGCAGTTCGCCAAAGACTAGTCCGGTTTCCAATGAGCAGTTCTTC,CASSSPKTSPVSNEQFF
once,-,TRBJ2-5,TRBV13,TGTGCCAGCAGCTTGTCTCGGTCCTCCGGGACCCAGTACTTC,CASSLSRSSGTQYF
-,-,TRBJ2-3,TRBV4-3,TGCGCCAGCAGCCAAAGCGTCAACCCTACGCAGTATTTT,CASSQSVNPTQYF
-,TRBD1,TRBJ1-1,TRBV18,TGTGCCAGCTCACCACCACAGGGGAGGAAGGACACTGAAGCTTTCTTT,CASSPPQGRKDTEAFF
-,TRBD2,TRBJ2-1,TRBV24-1,TGTGCCACCAGTGATTTCACCCTAGCGGGCAGCTCCTACAATGAGCAGTTCTTC,CATSDFTLAGSSYNEQFF
few,-,TRBJ2-6,TRBV19,TGTGCCAGTAGTATAATGGGCTCTGGGGCCAACGTCCTGACTTTC,CASSIMGSGANVLTF
-,-,TRBJ2-3,TRBV6-6,TGTGCCAGCAGTTCCCGAGGGCCCTCCACAGATACGCAGTATTTT,CASSSRGPSTDTQYF
-,-,TRBJ2-5,TRBV2,TGTGCCAGCAGTAACTCGGGATCACGGAGAGAGACCCAGTACTTC,CASSNSGSRRETQYF
-,TRBD1,TRBJ1-3,TRBV29-1,TGCAGCGTCGTTCAGGGGGCGTTCGGAAACACCATATATTTT,CSVVQGAFGNTIYF
-,-,TRBJ1-5,TRBV7-2,TGTGCCAGCAGCTTAGCCGGGCAGATCAATCAGCCCCAGCATTTT,CASSLAGQINQPQHF
-,TRBD1,TRBJ2-2,TRBV12-3/TRBV12-4,TGTGCCAGCACCCCGGGACAGAGGAACACCGGGGAGCTGTTTTTT,CASTPGQRNTGELFF
-,TRBD1,TRBJ1-5,TRBV6-1,TGTGCCAGCAGACCCGACAGGGGGCATCAGCCCCAGCATTTT,CASRPDRGHQPQHF
-,-,TRBJ1-2,TRBV25-1,TGTGCCAGCAGTGAATTTGATGGCTACACCTTC,CASSEFDGYTF
once,-,TRBJ2-2,TRBV2,TGTGCCAGCACCTTTATCGCACTTGCGGTTAACACCGGGGAGCTGTTTTTT,CASTFIALAVNTGELFF
-,TRBD1,TRBJ1-2,TRBV7-2,TGTGCCAGCAGCCCGAAATCGGGACAGGGGAACTATGGCTACACCTTC,CASSPKSGQGNYGYTF
once,TRBD1,TRBJ1-1,TRBV18,TGTGCCAGCTCAGGGGACAGGGGGCGTACGACTGAAGCTTTCTTT,CASSGDRGRTTEAFF
once,-,TRBJ1-5,TRBV18,TGTGCCAGCTCACCACAATCAGGGGCAGCCAGCAATCAGCCCCAGCATTTT,CASSPQSGAASNQPQHF
-,TRBD1,TRBJ2-7,TRBV6-5,TGTGCCAGCGCCCGACAGGGCCGCTCCTACGAGCAGTACTTC,CASARQGRSYEQYF
-,TRBD1,TRBJ2-1,TRBV24-1,TGTGCCACCATGCCTGGCCCCCCGGGACAGGGTAATGAGCAGTTCTTC,CATMPGPPGQGNEQFF
-,TRBD1,TRBJ1-1,TRBV4-3,TGCGCCAGCGGCCCCGGGACAGGGATGATGAACACTGAAGCTTTCTTT,CASGPGTGMMNTEAFF
-,-,TRBJ2-6,TRBV7-9,TGTGCCAGCAGCTTAAGGGCAGGAGCCCCTGGGGCCAACGTCCTGACTTTC,CASSLRAGAPGANVLTF
-,-,TRBJ1-5,TRBV19,TGTGCCAGTAGCATGGGGGGGGCAGGGCAGCCCCAGCATTTT,CASSMGGAGQPQHF
-,-,TRBJ1-2,TRBV4-3,TGCGCCAGCAGCCAAGACAGGGCTAACTATGGCTACACCTTC,CASSQDRANYGYTF
-,-,TRBJ2-3,TRBV7-9,TGTGCCAGCAGCTTAGACTCACTTGGGGATACGCAGTATTTT,CASSLDSLGDTQYF
-,-,TRBJ1-1,TRBV10-3,TGTGCCATCAGTGAGAGGGGTGAAGCTTTCTTT,CAISERGEAFF